This TCR beta chain was retrieved from a study of blood T cell repertoires in COVID-19. Study as a whole: Samples taken during acute and convalescent COVID-19 were collected in the United States, Italy and Spain. PBMCs, B-cell-depleted T cells, or T cells provided the cDNA or gDNA that made up the material.

The CDR3 totals 14 residues. Patients in Seattle were enrolled during active infection, then followed longitudinally. Methods used by the authors: Nucleated cell counts were estimated from reference gene primer amplification. Sequencing used immunoSEQ multiplex PCR; TCRdb keeps in-frame clones, though not all of them. That table furnishes V, J and clone size, whereas the DNA furnished D and trimming. The sample holds around 210,000 clones, roughly four fifths seen once. The V gene is TRBV12-2, the J gene TRBJ1-1; the table names TRBD1, a call not compared with the DNA. TRBV12-2 is given as a pseudogene. Sample: peripheral blood. This sequence originates from a woman of 80 years or more with COVID-19, enrolled during active disease. CDR3 in amino acids: CASRCSGVNTEAFF. The DNA of the CDR3 is TGTGCAAGTCGCTGCTCAGGGGTGAACACTGAAGCTTTCTTT.